One and the same sample provided the 18 T cell receptor beta chains below, sequenced in a study of blood T cells in healthy people across ages. Together with a sample-barcoded 5' primer, a J-beta primer mix was included in a second PCR lasting about 7 to 11 cycles. TCRdb re-derived calls from the 5' RACE reads in MiXCR, one entry per CDR3 protein. The sample lists roughly 1 million distinct CDR3 sequences; less than 25% were seen once. These data were also reused for a study on T cells of mothers and their children.

Sequences were obtained from blood. The receptors were sampled from a girl aged 2 to 9 in good health.

In the case of this clonotype: The junction and the germline gene differ at one end; a read error may be behind it. V usage is TRBV6-1 and J usage is TRBJ2-7, with TRBD2 identical over 8 bases. Germline V gene data show CDR1 as MNHNS and CDR2 as SASEGT. The length of the CDR3 is 17 residues. The CDR3 reads CASSPPGGGTSSYEQYF. CDR3 nucleotides: TGCGCCAGCAGCCCACCGGGAGGGGGAACTAGCTCCTACGAGCAGTACTTC.

The chain combines TRBV20-1 with TRBJ2-4; no clear D gene. With 3 bases removed from V and 10 bases from J, the gap between germline ends came to 13 bases. Germline CDR1 reads DFQATT; CDR2 reads SNEGSKA (reference sequence). The length of the CDR3 is 12 residues. CDR3 sequence reads: CSASLTGEIQYF. The DNA for the CDR3 is TGCAGTGCTAGTCTTACTGGGGAAATTCAGTACTTC.

J is TRBJ2-2 and V is TRBV29-1; D gene unclear. The CDR3 length is 12 residues. The germline V gene has CDR1 SQVTM and CDR2 ANQGSEA. The germline V and J ends were trimmed by 5 bases and 4 bases, with 8 bases remaining between them. In nucleotides, the CDR3 is TGCAGCGTTCTAGATAGCACCGGGGAGCTGTTTTTT. Amino acids: CSVLDSTGELFF.

This clonotype was seen a handful of times. The chain is built from TRBV29-1 and TRBJ1-2; a weak D match, TRBD1 (5 bases). Deletions cut 6 bases from V and 5 bases from J, with 13 bases between. Germline V gene sequence: CDR1 SQVTM, CDR2 ANQGSEA. The CDR3 has 12 residues. Here the CDR3 DNA reads TGCAGCGTCATGACAGTTTCTTATGGCTACACCTTC. It translates to CSVMTVSYGYTF.

This clonotype has a single count. This chain links TRBV11-2 with TRBJ2-1, with a tentative D call TRBD2 (6 bases). CDR1 is SGHAT and CDR2 is FQNNGV in the germline V gene. The CDR3 covers 20 residues. V lost 0 bases to trimming and J lost 0 bases, with 21 bases between them. The CDR3 is CASSLEVWAGTRLSYNEQFF. Here the CDR3 DNA reads TGTGCCAGCAGCTTAGAGGTTTGGGCGGGGACCCGTCTCTCCTACAATGAGCAGTTCTTC. Using reference TRBV11-2 and TRBJ2-1 for the parts outside the CDR3, the full variable domain is EAGVAQSPRYKIIEKRQSVAFWCNPISGHATLYWYQQILGQGPKLLIQFQNNGVVDDSQLPKDRFSAERLKGVDSTLKIQPAKLEDSAVYLCASSLEVWAGTRLSYNEQFFGPGTRLTVL.

This clonotype was seen a single time. The chain carries TRBV20-1 and TRBJ1-2; tentatively, D is TRBD1 (6 bases). The germline V gene encodes CDR1 DFQATT and CDR2 SNEGSKA (reference sequence). The CDR3 extends over 13 amino acids. Trimming left V 6 bases short and J 7 bases short, with 18 bases between. The CDR3 nucleotides read TGCAGTGCCGCGATACGGGACAAGTTTGGCTACACCTTC. This sequence encodes CSAAIRDKFGYTF.

V gene TRBV20-1 combines with J gene TRBJ2-5; 10 bases fit TRBD2. The length of the CDR3 is 14 residues. Germline V gene data show CDR1 as DFQATT and CDR2 as SNEGSKA (reference sequence). J gave up 5 bases and V 6 bases, and 9 bases lay outside the gene matches. The CDR3, as DNA: TGCAGTGCCAGGAGCGGGAGGGGGGAGGAGACCCAGTACTTC. It is translated as CSARSGRGEETQYF.

This clonotype occurred a few times. The genes are TRBV20-1 and TRBJ1-1; D remains unclear. Germline CDR1 is DFQATT and CDR2 is SNEGSKA (reference sequence). V shed 6 bases and J shed 1 base, with 15 bases lying between them. The CDR3 is 14 residues long. CDR3 DNA sequence: TGCAGTGCCAAAATGATAGGCAGGAACACTGAAGCTTTCTTT. Amino acids: CSAKMIGRNTEAFF.

A few counts support this clonotype. The chain links TRBV5-4 to TRBJ2-1; 7 bases line up with TRBD1. V lost 4 bases, J lost 4 bases, and 11 bases stayed unmatched. The CDR3 has 16 amino acids. Germline-derived CDR1 and CDR2 are SGHNT and YYREEE (reference sequence). The CDR3: CASSRDSLGLYNEQFF. In nucleotides, the CDR3 is TGTGCCAGCAGCCGGGACAGCTTGGGGCTATACAATGAGCAGTTCTTC.

This clonotype has more than one count but fewer than ten. This chain uses TRBV5-1 with TRBJ2-3, with D unresolved. Germline V gene sequence: CDR1 SGHRS, CDR2 YFSETQ. The CDR3 is made up of 16 amino acids. The germline V and J ends were trimmed by 4 bases and 4 bases, with 19 bases remaining between them. CDR3 nucleotide sequence: TGCGCCAGCAGCCCTACCCCTGGGTCCGGAGCAGATACGCAGTATTTT. This encodes CASSPTPGSGADTQYF. The variable domain in full, completed from reference TRBV5-1 and TRBJ2-3, reads KAGVTQTPRYLIKTRGQQVTLSCSPISGHRSVSWYQQTPGQGLQFLFEYFSETQRNKGNFPGRFSGRQFSNSRSEMNVSTLELGDSALYLCASSPTPGSGADTQYFGPGTRLTVL.

This clonotype has just a few counts. The chain joins TRBV12-3 or TRBV12-4 to TRBJ2-1; 11 bases line up with TRBD2. J gave up 12 bases and V 1 base, and 11 bases lay outside the gene matches. CDR3 size: 16 residues. The CDR3: CASSLGLLAGEEGQFF. CDR3 coding DNA: TGTGCCAGCAGTTTAGGTCTACTAGCGGGGGAAGAAGGGCAGTTCTTC.

The J gene is TRBJ2-3, the V gene TRBV7-2; 8 bases line up with TRBD2. Germline trimming cut 5 bases from V and 6 bases from J; bases unmatched to any gene: 13. The CDR3 contains 16 residues. In germline, CDR1 is SGHTA, CDR2 FQGNSA. CDR3 region: CASSPPGLAGWDTQYF. CDR3 nucleotides: TGTGCCAGCAGCCCGCCTGGGCTAGCGGGCTGGGATACGCAGTATTTT.

Notes on this clonotype: A junction end diverges from the germline sequence, so it may reflect a read error. This rearrangement joins TRBV10-3 to TRBJ1-1, with a tentative D call TRBD1 (5 bases). Germline loops: CDR1 ENHRY, CDR2 SYGVKD. This CDR3 spans 13 amino acids. For the CDR3, the DNA is TGTGCCATCACCGGGGCTGGGAACGCTGAAGCTTTCTTT. Translation gives CAITGAGNAEAFF.

V gene TRBV6-1 combines with J gene TRBJ2-7, with 8 positions matching TRBD1. Germline V gene data show CDR1 as MNHNS and CDR2 as SASEGT. V lost 7 bases and J lost 3; bases outside the gene matches: 17. The CDR3 has 17 amino acids. The CDR3, as DNA: TGTGCCAGCAACCCTGACAGGGGTAATCCCAGCATCTACGAGCAGTACTTC. Translated: CASNPDRGNPSIYEQYF.

Only a few counts were recorded for this clonotype. The chain links TRBV29-1 to TRBJ2-3; 7 bases line up with TRBD1. This CDR3 region has 13 residues. CDR1 SQVTM and CDR2 ANQGSEA come from the germline V gene. The junction had 6 bases not matched to a gene; V was cut back by 7 bases and J by 2 bases. CDR3 protein: CSAETGNTDTQYF. The CDR3 DNA reads TGCAGCGCCGAGACAGGGAACACAGATACGCAGTATTTT.

This clonotype was observed many times. The gene calls are TRBV29-1 and TRBJ2-7; perhaps TRBD2 as D (7 bases). Germline CDR1 is SQVTM and CDR2 is ANQGSEA. V was trimmed by 4 bases and J by 3 bases, leaving 10 bases between them. The CDR3 loop spans 12 amino acids. CDR3 in DNA: TGCAGCGTTGGGGGAGGGGGCTACGAGCAGTACTTC. As protein: CSVGGGGYEQYF.

This chain uses TRBV7-2 with TRBJ2-4, with no clear D. Deletions cut 2 bases from V and 0 bases from J, with 17 bases between. The CDR3 runs 18 residues. The germline CDR1 and CDR2 sequences are SGHTA and FQGNSA. The DNA for the CDR3 is TGTGCCAGCAGCTTATCTTTGTGGGTGCGACTAGCCAAAAACATTCAGTACTTC. Translation: CASSLSLWVRLAKNIQYF.

The V call is TRBV27, the J call TRBJ1-2, with 8 bases fitting TRBD1. The length of the CDR3 is 15 residues. The V segment lost 9 bases and the J segment 2 bases; nucleotides outside the gene matches: 11. Looked up from germline, CDR1 is MNHEY and CDR2 is SMNVEV (reference sequence). The CDR3 is CASRQGAASNYGYTF. In nucleotides, the CDR3 is TGTGCCAGTAGGCAGGGGGCGGCTTCCAACTATGGCTACACCTTC.